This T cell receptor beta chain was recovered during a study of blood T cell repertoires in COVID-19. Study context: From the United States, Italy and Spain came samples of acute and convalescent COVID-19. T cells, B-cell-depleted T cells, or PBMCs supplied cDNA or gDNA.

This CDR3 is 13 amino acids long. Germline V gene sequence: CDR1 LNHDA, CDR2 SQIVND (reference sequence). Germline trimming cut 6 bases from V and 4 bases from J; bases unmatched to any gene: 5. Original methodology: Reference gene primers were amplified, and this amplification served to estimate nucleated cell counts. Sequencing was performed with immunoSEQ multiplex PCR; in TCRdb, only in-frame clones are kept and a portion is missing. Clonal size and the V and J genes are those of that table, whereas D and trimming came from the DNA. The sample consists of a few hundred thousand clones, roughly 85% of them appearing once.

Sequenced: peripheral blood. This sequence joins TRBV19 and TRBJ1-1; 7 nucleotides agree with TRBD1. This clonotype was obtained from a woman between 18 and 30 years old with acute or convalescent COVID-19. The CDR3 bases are TGTGCCAGTAGGGTAGCAGGGGGCACTGAAGCTTTCTTT. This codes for CASRVAGGTEAFF.